The 28 T cell receptor beta chains below were found in one sample sequenced in a study of vaccination and CD4 T cells after COVID-19. One entry per CDR3 protein, called by TCRdb with MiXCR from the PCR reads. The table has approximately 20,000 distinct CDR3 sequences, around 62% seen once. The input for sequencing was CD4+ T cells from blood, taken before SARS-CoV-2 vaccination. The receptors stem from a human donor who had recovered from COVID-19.

This chain's CDR3 is CASSSTPGLAGSLYEQYF. CDR3 DNA: TGTGCCAGCAGTTCCACGCCGGGACTAGCGGGATCATTGTACGAGCAGTACTTC. The genes are TRBV6-5 and TRBJ2-7; 13 bases map to TRBD2. The CDR3 extends over 18 amino acids. Germline CDR1 MNHEY, CDR2 SVGAGI. V lost 4 bases, J lost 4 bases, and 13 bases stayed unmatched.

A word on this clonotype: The CDR3 carries no conserved terminal phenylalanine or tryptophan, so it likely arises from a read error. It is unclear where the CDR3 begins or ends on the DNA, so no DNA is shown, and the CDR3 is as TCRdb lists it. The genes are TRBV28 and TRBJ2-1; the table gives TRBD1 as D, unverified against the DNA. Germline V gives CDR1 MDHEN, CDR2 SYDVKM. Ends included, the CDR3 has 16 residues. The CDR3: CASSLSRDRGINDFTA.

The CDR3 bases are TGTGCCAGCACAATCGCGAGGCAGTCCACAGATACGCAGTATTTT. Its protein product is CASTIARQSTDTQYF. The chain uses TRBV7-9 and TRBJ2-3, with D unclear. CDR1 and CDR2 (germline): SEHNR, FQNEAQ (reference sequence). V lost 7 bases, J lost 2 bases, and 16 bases lay in between. The CDR3 has 15 amino acids.

The chain uses TRBV10-1 and TRBJ2-1; 11 positions agree with TRBD2. Germline lookup yields CDR1 WNHNN and CDR2 SYGVQD (reference sequence). The length of the CDR3 is 16 residues. Losses at the gene ends were 3 bases for V and 8 bases for J; bases not matched to a gene: 9. The chain's CDR3 is CASSDRVSGRAHEQFF. For the CDR3, the DNA is TGCGCCAGCAGTGATAGGGTTAGCGGGAGGGCCCATGAGCAGTTCTTC.

Only one count was recorded for this clonotype. The chain recombines TRBV10-3 with TRBJ2-2, with TRBD2 matching 8 bases. CDR3 length equals 15 residues. In germline, CDR1 is ENHRY, CDR2 SYGVKD. The trim removed 8 bases at V and 2 bases at J, leaving 7 bases unmatched. The CDR3 DNA reads TGTGCCATCTTTGCTAGCGGGCGAAACACCGGGGAGCTGTTTTTT. Amino acids: CAIFASGRNTGELFF.

The chain recombines TRBV7-9 with TRBJ1-3; TRBD1 matches 8 bases. Trimming at V came to 5 bases and at J to 1 base, leaving 4 bases not matched to a gene. CDR3 length: 15 amino acids. Germline CDR1 SEHNR, CDR2 FQNEAQ (reference sequence). CDR3: CASSAGQASGNTIYF. DNA for the CDR3: TGTGCCAGCAGCGCGGGACAGGCATCTGGAAACACCATATATTTT.

This clonotype was detected a few times. The J gene is TRBJ2-5, the V gene TRBV2, with D unclear. V dropped 1 base and J dropped 4 bases, with 7 bases sitting between them. There are 13 residues in the CDR3. The germline gives CDR1 SNHLY, CDR2 FYNNEI. The CDR3 DNA follows: TGTGCCAGCAGTGAAGGAAACACAGAGACCCAGTACTTC. This codes for CASSEGNTETQYF. Full variable domain (outside the CDR3, taken from reference TRBV2 and TRBJ2-5): EPEVTQTPSHQVTQMGQEVILRCVPISNHLYFYWYRQILGQKVEFLVSFYNNEISEKSEIFDDQFSVERPDGSNFTLKIRSTKLEDSAMYFCASSEGNTETQYFGPGTRLLVL.

The chain employs TRBV7-9 and TRBJ2-3; D not certain. V lost 2 bases and J 3 bases, leaving 6 bases between the germline ends. Germline V gene data show CDR1 as SEHNR and CDR2 as FQNEAQ (reference sequence). CDR3 length: 13 residues. The chain's CDR3 is CASSLSETDTQYF. The DNA of the CDR3 is TGTGCCAGCAGCTTATCGGAAACAGATACGCAGTATTTT.

This clonotype has just one count. The chain combines TRBV19 with TRBJ2-2; 8 nucleotides match TRBD1. This CDR3 has 14 residues. CDR1 and CDR2 (germline): LNHDA, SQIVND (reference sequence). V lost 10 bases and J lost 0; bases outside the gene matches: 4. CDR3 nucleotide sequence: TGTGCCACCGAACAGGGGGCGAACACCGGGGAGCTGTTTTTT. Residues: CATEQGANTGELFF.

The rearrangement uses TRBV7-2 and TRBJ2-5; D possibly corresponds to TRBD2 (5 bases). Trimming removed 5 bases at V and 4 bases at J, with 11 bases between. The length of the CDR3 is 13 residues. Germline V CDR1 and CDR2: SGHTA, FQGNSA. CDR3 sequence: CASSPGVAETQYF. In nucleotides, the CDR3 is TGTGCCAGCAGCCCCGGGGTAGCAGAGACCCAGTACTTC.

This clonotype was counted a single time. The chain couples TRBV18 to TRBJ1-1; possibly TRBD1 for D (6 bases). V was cut by 2 bases and J by 5 bases, with 18 bases left in between. Germline values: CDR1 KGHSH, CDR2 LQKENI. This CDR3 is built from 16 residues. Here the CDR3 reads CASSPEMGGRETEAFF. DNA of the CDR3: TGTGCCAGCTCACCAGAAATGGGGGGGCGGGAAACTGAAGCTTTCTTT.

This chain uses TRBV7-8 with TRBJ2-2, with D possibly TRBD1 on 5 matching bases. CDR3 size: 16 residues. Trimming stripped 4 bases from V and 5 bases from J, with 17 bases between. Germline V gives CDR1 SGHVS, CDR2 FQNEAQ. Here the CDR3 reads CASSSTAGIWTGELFF. The CDR3 DNA follows: TGTGCCAGCAGCTCCACCGCAGGGATTTGGACCGGGGAGCTGTTTTTT.

J is TRBJ2-4 and V is TRBV6-2 or TRBV6-3, with 8 nucleotides matching TRBD1. J lost 9 bases, V lost 0 bases, and 7 bases had no gene match. CDR1 is MNHEY and CDR2 is SVGEGT in the germline V gene. The CDR3 has 15 amino acids. CDR3 sequence reads: CASSYSTGEGRIQYF. The CDR3 coding sequence is TGTGCCAGCAGTTACTCGACAGGGGAAGGGCGCATTCAGTACTTC.

The chain recombines TRBV6-1 with TRBJ2-2; possible D gene TRBD2, 5 bases. Trimming shortened V by 8 bases and J by 7 bases, and 11 bases separated the two germline ends. Germline CDR1 and CDR2: MNHNS and SASEGT. This CDR3 comprises 12 residues. CDR3 sequence: CASRLAGGELFF. The CDR3 DNA is TGTGCCAGCCGCCTAGCTGGCGGGGAGCTGTTTTTT.

The chain has TRBV20-1 and TRBJ2-7; weak D call: TRBD1 (7 bases). This CDR3 region has 15 residues. Per the germline V gene, CDR1 is DFQATT and CDR2 is SNEGSKA (reference sequence). V gave up 1 base and J gave up 4 bases, with 17 bases separating them. The CDR3 reads CSARVGPTGRYEQYF. Here the CDR3 DNA reads TGCAGTGCTAGAGTTGGTCCGACAGGGAGGTACGAGCAGTACTTC.

The chain employs TRBV6-5 and TRBJ2-7, with a possible D match to TRBD1 (6 bases). The CDR3 spans 14 residues. In germline, CDR1 is MNHEY, CDR2 SVGAGI. Trimming cost V 4 bases and J 9 bases, with 19 bases left between them. DNA for the CDR3: TGTGCCAGCAGTTCACCTACGGTACAGGGAAGGCAGTACTTC. This codes for CASSSPTVQGRQYF.

The gene calls are TRBV10-3 and TRBJ2-3; D is undetermined. This CDR3 region has 15 residues. Trimming left V 3 bases short and J 0 bases short, with 10 bases between. The germline V gene has CDR1 ENHRY and CDR2 SYGVKD. The CDR3 region is CAISDSTTSTDTQYF. DNA of the CDR3: TGTGCCATCAGTGATTCAACTACCAGCACAGATACGCAGTATTTT.

This clonotype was recorded a few times. This chain links TRBV20-1 with TRBJ2-3, with D tentatively TRBD2 (5 bases). The V and J ends lost 1 base and 5 bases respectively, with 16 bases between them. CDR3 length equals 15 residues. Germline V gene data show CDR1 as DFQATT and CDR2 as SNEGSKA (reference sequence). The CDR3 protein is CSARVPSRIKDTQYF. The DNA of the CDR3 is TGCAGTGCTAGAGTTCCTAGCCGAATTAAAGATACGCAGTATTTT.

CDR3 in DNA: TGCGCCAGCAGCCACCCCCTAGGTTGGGAGACCCAGTACTTC. It is translated as CASSHPLGWETQYF. The chain is built from TRBV4-1 and TRBJ2-5; D gene uncertain. Trimming shortened V by 3 bases and J by 5 bases, and 13 bases separated the two germline ends. The CDR3 covers 14 residues. Germline CDR1 reads MGHRA; CDR2 reads YSYEKL.

The chain recombines TRBV27 with TRBJ2-7, with TRBD1 identical over 10 bases. J was trimmed by 2 bases and V by 5 bases; bases with no gene match: 9. This CDR3 has 16 residues. CDR1 is MNHEY and CDR2 is SMNVEV in the germline V gene (reference sequence). CDR3 region: CASSPGDRGNAYEQYF. The CDR3 region has the DNA TGTGCCAGCAGTCCCGGGGACAGGGGAAATGCCTACGAGCAGTACTTC.

In its sample, this clonotype was seen a few times. The chain uses TRBV7-2 and TRBJ2-2, with TRBD2 as a possible D gene (6 bases). CDR3 size: 19 residues. V was trimmed by 4 bases and J by 7 bases, leaving 28 bases between them. Germline assignment: CDR1 SGHTA and CDR2 FQGNSA. CDR3 in amino acids: CASSYPLRGRSEGFGELFF. DNA of the CDR3: TGTGCCAGCAGCTACCCATTACGGGGGAGGAGCGAAGGGTTCGGGGAGCTGTTTTTT.

This chain joins TRBV20-1 and TRBJ2-3; a weak D match, TRBD2 (6 bases). The CDR3 consists of 14 residues. The germline gives CDR1 DFQATT, CDR2 SNEGSKA (reference sequence). CDR3 region: CTSVASDSTDTQYF. The CDR3 region has the DNA TGCACCAGTGTGGCTAGCGATAGCACAGATACGCAGTATTTT.

The chain carries TRBV6-1 and TRBJ2-7; TRBD1 matches 7 bases. V shed 6 bases, J shed 0 bases, and the junction held 8 bases outside the gene matches. This CDR3 is 15 amino acids long. Per germline, CDR1 MNHNS and CDR2 SASEGT. The CDR3 protein is CASRGIDRASYEQYF. CDR3 DNA sequence: TGTGCCAGCAGGGGGATCGACAGGGCCTCCTACGAGCAGTACTTC.

Only a few counts were recorded for this clonotype. The chain links TRBV10-3 to TRBJ2-5, with TRBD2 matching over 7 bases. Germline-derived CDR1 and CDR2 are ENHRY and SYGVKD. The V gene end was trimmed by 2 bases and the J gene end by 2 bases; junction bases not matched to a gene: 2. The CDR3 has 14 residues. The CDR3 DNA reads as TGTGCCATCAGTGAGACAGCGGGGCAAGAGACCCAGTACTTC. Translated: CAISETAGQETQYF.

The J gene is TRBJ2-1, the V gene TRBV6-1; D is ambiguous. The ends were cut back, 7 bases at V and 7 bases at J, with 11 bases in the middle. This CDR3 is 12 amino acids long. Germline values: CDR1 MNHNS, CDR2 SASEGT. CDR3 in amino acids: CASNIFPNEQFF. The CDR3 nucleotides are TGTGCCAGCAACATATTTCCGAATGAGCAGTTCTTC.

The chain uses TRBV20-1 and TRBJ1-5; a weak D match, TRBD1 (6 bases). Between the trimmed V and J ends, which lost 0 bases and 1 base, there was a span of 16 bases. The germline CDR1 and CDR2 sequences are DFQATT and SNEGSKA (reference sequence). The CDR3 has 17 residues. The CDR3 is CSARDGGHVVSNQPQHF. CDR3 nucleotides: TGCAGTGCTAGAGACGGGGGACACGTGGTCAGCAATCAGCCCCAGCATTTT.

This clonotype has only a few counts. The chain carries TRBV19 and TRBJ1-2, with D unresolved. The CDR3 has 13 residues. V shed 5 bases and J shed 3 bases, with 10 bases lying between them. Germline CDR1 and CDR2: LNHDA and SQIVND (reference sequence). The CDR3 sequence is CASSLGRDYGYTF. As DNA, the CDR3 is TGTGCCAGTAGTCTCGGAAGGGACTATGGCTACACCTTC. Supplemented by reference TRBV19 and TRBJ1-2, the full variable domain reads DGGITQSPKYLFRKEGQNVTLSCEQNLNHDAMYWYRQDPGQGLRLIYYSQIVNDFQKGDIAEGYSVSREKKESFPLTVTSAQKNPTAFYLCASSLGRDYGYTFGSGTRLTVV.

The chain is built from TRBV24-1 and TRBJ2-1; TRBD2 aligns across 7 bases. This CDR3 comprises 17 residues. Germline CDR1 and CDR2: KGHDR and SFDVKD. The junction had 9 bases not matched to a gene; V was cut back by 3 bases and J by 2 bases. CDR3 loop: CATSDAVGGSTYNEQFF. In DNA, the CDR3 is TGTGCCACCAGTGATGCTGTTGGCGGGAGTACCTACAATGAGCAGTTCTTC.